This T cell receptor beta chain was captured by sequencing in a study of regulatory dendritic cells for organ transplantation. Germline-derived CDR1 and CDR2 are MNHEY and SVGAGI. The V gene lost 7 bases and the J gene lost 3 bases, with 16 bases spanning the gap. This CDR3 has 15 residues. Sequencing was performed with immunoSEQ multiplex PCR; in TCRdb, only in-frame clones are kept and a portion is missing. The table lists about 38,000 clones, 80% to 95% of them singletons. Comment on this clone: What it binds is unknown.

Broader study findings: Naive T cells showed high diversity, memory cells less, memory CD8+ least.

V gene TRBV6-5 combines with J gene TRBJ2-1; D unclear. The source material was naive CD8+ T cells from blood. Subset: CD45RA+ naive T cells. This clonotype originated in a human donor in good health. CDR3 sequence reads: CASTPLQGNYNEQFF. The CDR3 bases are TGTGCCAGCACCCCTCTACAAGGGAACTACAATGAGCAGTTCTTC.